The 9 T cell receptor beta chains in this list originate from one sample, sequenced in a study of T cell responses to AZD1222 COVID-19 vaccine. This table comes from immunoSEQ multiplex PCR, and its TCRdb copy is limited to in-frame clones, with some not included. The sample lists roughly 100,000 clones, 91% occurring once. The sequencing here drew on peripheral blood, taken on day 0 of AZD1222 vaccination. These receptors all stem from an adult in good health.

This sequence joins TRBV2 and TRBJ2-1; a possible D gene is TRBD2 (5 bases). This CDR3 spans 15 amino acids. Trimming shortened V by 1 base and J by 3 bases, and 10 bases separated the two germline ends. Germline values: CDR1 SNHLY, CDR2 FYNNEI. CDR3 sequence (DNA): TGTGCCAGCAGTGAAGGAAGTGACTACTACAATGAGCAGTTCTTC. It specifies CASSEGSDYYNEQFF. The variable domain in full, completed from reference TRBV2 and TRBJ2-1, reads EPEVTQTPSHQVTQMGQEVILRCVPISNHLYFYWYRQILGQKVEFLVSFYNNEISEKSEIFDDQFSVERPDGSNFTLKIRSTKLEDSAMYFCASSEGSDYYNEQFFGPGTRLTVL.

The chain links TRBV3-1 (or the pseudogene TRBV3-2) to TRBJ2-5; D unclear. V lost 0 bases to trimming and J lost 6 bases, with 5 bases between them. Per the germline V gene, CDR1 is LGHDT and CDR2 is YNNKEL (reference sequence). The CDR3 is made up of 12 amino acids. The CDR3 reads CASSQEEKTQYF. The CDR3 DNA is TGTGCCAGCAGCCAAGAGGAAAAGACCCAGTACTTC.

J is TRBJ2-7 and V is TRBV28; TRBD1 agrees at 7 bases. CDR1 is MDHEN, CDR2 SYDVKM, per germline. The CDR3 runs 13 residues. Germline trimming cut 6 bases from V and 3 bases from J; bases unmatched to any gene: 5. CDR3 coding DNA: TGTGCCAGCAGGCCGACAGGGCTCTACGAGCAGTACTTC. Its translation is CASRPTGLYEQYF.

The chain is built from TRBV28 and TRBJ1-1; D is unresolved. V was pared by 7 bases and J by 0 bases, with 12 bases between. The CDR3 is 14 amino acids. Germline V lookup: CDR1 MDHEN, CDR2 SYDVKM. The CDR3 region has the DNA TGTGCCAGCACCCGGGTGGCCATGAACACTGAAGCTTTCTTT. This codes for CASTRVAMNTEAFF. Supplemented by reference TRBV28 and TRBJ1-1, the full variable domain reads DVKVTQSSRYLVKRTGEKVFLECVQDMDHENMFWYRQDPGLGLRLIYFSYDVKMKEKGDIPEGYSVSREKKERFSLILESASTNQTSMYLCASTRVAMNTEAFFGQGTRLTVV.

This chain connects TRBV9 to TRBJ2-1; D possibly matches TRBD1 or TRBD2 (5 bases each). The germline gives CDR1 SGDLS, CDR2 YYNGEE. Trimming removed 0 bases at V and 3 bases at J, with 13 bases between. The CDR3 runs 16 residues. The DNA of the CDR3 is TGTGCCAGCAGCGTAGAAGGGGACCTGTACTACAATGAGCAGTTCTTC. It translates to CASSVEGDLYYNEQFF. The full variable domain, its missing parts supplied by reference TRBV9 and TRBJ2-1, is DSGVTQTPKHLITATGQRVTLRCSPRSGDLSVYWYQQSLDQGLQFLIQYYNGEERAKGNILERFSAQQFPDLHSELNLSSLELGDSALYFCASSVEGDLYYNEQFFGPGTRLTVL.

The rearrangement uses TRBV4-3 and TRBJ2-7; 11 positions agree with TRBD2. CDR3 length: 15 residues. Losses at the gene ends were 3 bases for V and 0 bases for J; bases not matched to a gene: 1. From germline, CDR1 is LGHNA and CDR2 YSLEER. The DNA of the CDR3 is TGCGCCAGCAGCCATGGGACTAGCGGCTCCTACGAGCAGTACTTC. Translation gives CASSHGTSGSYEQYF.

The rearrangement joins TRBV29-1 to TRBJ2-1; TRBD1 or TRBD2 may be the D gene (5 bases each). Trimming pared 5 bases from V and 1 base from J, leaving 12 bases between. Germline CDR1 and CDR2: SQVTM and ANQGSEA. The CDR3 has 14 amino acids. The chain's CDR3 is CSVSRDGSYNEQFF. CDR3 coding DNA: TGCAGCGTTTCCCGGGACGGTTCCTACAATGAGCAGTTCTTC.

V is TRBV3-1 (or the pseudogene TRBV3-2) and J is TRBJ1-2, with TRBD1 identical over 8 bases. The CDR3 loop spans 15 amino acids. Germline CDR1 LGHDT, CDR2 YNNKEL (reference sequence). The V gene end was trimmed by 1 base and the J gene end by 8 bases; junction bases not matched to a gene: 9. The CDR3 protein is CASSQVGQVIWGYTF. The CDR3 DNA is TGTGCCAGCAGCCAAGTGGGACAGGTGATCTGGGGCTACACCTTC.

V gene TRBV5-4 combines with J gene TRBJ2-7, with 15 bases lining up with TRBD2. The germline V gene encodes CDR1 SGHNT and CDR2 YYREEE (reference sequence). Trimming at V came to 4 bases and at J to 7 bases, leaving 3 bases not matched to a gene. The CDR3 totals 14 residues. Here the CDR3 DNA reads TGTGCCAGCAGCGGGGGACTAGCGGGAGGTGAGCAGTACTTC. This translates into CASSGGLAGGEQYF.